This T cell receptor (beta chain) was sequenced in a study of T cell responses to AZD1222 COVID-19 vaccine. Study-level information: Second-dose groups at about 4 or about 12 weeks were pooled. Study-level findings and limits: Only 5 or 6 people who got AZD1222 tested seropositive at baseline.

As to this clone: Its matching antigen is unknown. The sample has other DNA sequences that encode this CDR3 too.

The CDR3 runs 13 residues. In germline, CDR1 is SGHDT, CDR2 YYEEEE. Trimming stripped 2 bases from V and 2 bases from J, with 8 bases between. Sequencing was performed with immunoSEQ multiplex PCR; in TCRdb, only in-frame clones are kept and a portion is missing. The data contain some 120,000 clones, roughly nine tenths of them singletons. The receptor was isolated from an adult in good health. This chain joins TRBV5-6 and TRBJ2-7; no clear D. This material consisted of peripheral blood, taken on day 0 of AZD1222 vaccination. The CDR3: CASSFGTAYEQYF. In nucleotides, the CDR3 is TGTGCCAGCAGCTTTGGCACTGCCTACGAGCAGTACTTC. Drawing the rest from reference TRBV5-6 and TRBJ2-7, the complete variable domain is DAGVTQSPTHLIKTRGQQVTLRCSPKSGHDTVSWYQQALGQGPQFIFQYYEEEERQRGNFPDRFSGHQFPNYSSELNVNALLLGDSALYLCASSFGTAYEQYFGPGTRLTVT.